This TCR beta chain was documented in a study of blood T cell repertoires in COVID-19. The wider study: COVID-19 samples from acute and convalescent phases originated in the United States, Italy and Spain. Sample material is recorded as cDNA or gDNA derived from T cells, B-cell-depleted T cells, or PBMCs.

Losses at the gene ends were 0 bases for V and 7 bases for J; bases not matched to a gene: 12. This CDR3 is 17 amino acids long. Germline V gene lookup returns CDR1 SGDLS and CDR2 YYNGEE. TCRdb's copy holds only in-frame clones and misses some; the assay was immunoSEQ multiplex PCR. This sample has 60,000 to 90,000 clones, with approximately 80% found just once. The sequence derives from a man in his sixties with active or convalescent COVID-19. The gene calls are TRBV9 and TRBJ2-1; 8 bases are a match to TRBD2. Sample: peripheral blood. CDR3 sequence: CASSVEGRLAGPNEQFF. CDR3 DNA sequence: TGTGCCAGCAGCGTAGAGGGGCGATTAGCGGGGCCGAATGAGCAGTTCTTC.